These 10 T cell receptor beta chains were all obtained from the same sample, sequenced in a study of CD8+CD57+ T cells in acquired aplastic anemia. The template used for profiling TCR beta VDJ and CDR3 was genomic DNA. A single record per CDR3 protein comes from TCRdb applying MiXCR to the reads. The sample contains some 170,000 distinct CDR3 sequences, around 50% of which appear only once. Before being chosen for sequencing, patients had shown CD8+CD57+ cell expansion by flow cytometry. Sequencing was done on a sample of sorted CD4+, CD8+, or CD8+CD57+ T cells (not recorded which) from PBMCs. The receptors originated from a human donor with aplastic anemia.

J is TRBJ2-5 and V is TRBV2; 7 bases fit TRBD1. Germline CDR1 SNHLY, CDR2 FYNNEI. CDR3 length: 13 amino acids. After removal of 5 bases from V and 1 base from J, the junction contained 1 base not matched to a gene. CDR3 in DNA: TGTGCCAGCAGTTGGGACAGCCAAGAGACCCAGTACTTC. Its protein is CASSWDSQETQYF.

This chain joins TRBV24-1 and TRBJ2-2, with D possibly matching TRBD2 (5 bases). There are 17 residues in the CDR3. Trimming removed 5 bases from V and 0 bases from J, with 15 bases in between. Germline V gene data show CDR1 as KGHDR and CDR2 as SFDVKD. CDR3 nucleotides: TGTGCCACCAGTGGGAGGCCAGGCGGAGCGAACACCGGGGAGCTGTTTTTT. Its translation: CATSGRPGGANTGELFF.

This clonotype was counted ten times or more. V is TRBV14 and J is TRBJ2-7; D might be TRBD1 or TRBD2, each matching 5 bases. V dropped 1 base and J dropped 2 bases, with 12 bases sitting between them. CDR3 length: 15 residues. In germline, CDR1 is SGHDN, CDR2 FVKESK. CDR3 in DNA: TGTGCCAGCAGCCAAGCGGCAGGGCGGGCCTACGAGCAGTACTTC. Amino acids: CASSQAAGRAYEQYF.

This clonotype was counted at least ten times. An end of the junction differs from the germline gene, which may be a read error. The chain has TRBV11-1 and TRBJ1-5; 7 bases fit TRBD1. The CDR3 is 16 residues long. Germline V gives CDR1 SGHAT, CDR2 FQDESV (reference sequence). The CDR3 loop is CASSLAVRQGGQPQHF. The CDR3 DNA reads TGTGCCAGCAGCCTAGCGGTACGACAGGGTGGTCAGCCCCAGCATTTT.

The sample holds a few counts of this clonotype. The CDR3 coding sequence is TGTGCCATCGCGGCAACCGGGACTTCAAACAATGAGCAGTTCTTC. Residues: CAIAATGTSNNEQFF. V gene TRBV10-3 combines with J gene TRBJ2-1; tentative D call: TRBD2 (6 bases). The CDR3 length is 15 residues. Germline V gene sequence: CDR1 ENHRY, CDR2 SYGVKD. The germline V and J ends were trimmed by 8 bases and 5 bases, with 19 bases remaining between them.

At least ten counts were recorded for this clonotype. The chain joins TRBV7-9 to TRBJ1-5; D is perhaps TRBD1 (5 bases). The V and J ends lost 4 bases and 4 bases respectively, with 14 bases between them. The CDR3 spans 15 residues. The V gene's germline CDR1 is SEHNR and CDR2 FQNEAQ (reference sequence). CDR3 amino acids: CASSSGRTPNQPQHF. The CDR3 DNA is TGTGCCAGCAGCTCGGGCCGGACACCTAATCAGCCCCAGCATTTT.

CDR3 residues: CSARPTGLYGYTF. The CDR3, as DNA: TGCAGTGCTAGACCCACGGGCCTCTATGGCTACACCTTC. The chain joins TRBV20-1 to TRBJ1-2; D is ambiguous. The CDR3 runs to 13 residues. Germline V lookup: CDR1 DFQATT, CDR2 SNEGSKA (reference sequence). The ends were cut back, 2 bases at V and 4 bases at J, with 11 bases in the middle.

Only a few counts were recorded for this clonotype. The rearrangement joins TRBV28 to TRBJ2-7; 8 nucleotides agree with TRBD1. The CDR3 has 15 amino acids. Germline lookup yields CDR1 MDHEN and CDR2 SYDVKM. V was clipped by 8 bases and J by 0 bases; unmatched bases: 9. The CDR3 nucleotides are TGTGCCAGCGGACCAGGGGGCCTCTACTCCTACGAGCAGTACTTC. Translated: CASGPGGLYSYEQYF.

This clonotype came up many times. The rearrangement links TRBV5-1 to TRBJ2-3; D remains ambiguous. The V gene lost 4 bases and the J gene lost 2 bases, with 5 bases spanning the gap. CDR3 size: 12 residues. CDR1 and CDR2 from the germline V gene are SGHRS and YFSETQ. CDR3 bases: TGCGCCAGCAGCCAATCCACAGATACGCAGTATTTT. This codes for CASSQSTDTQYF.

The V gene is TRBV14, the J gene TRBJ1-1, with a weak D call TRBD1 (5 bases). The CDR3 extends over 12 amino acids. Trimming cost V 5 bases and J 6 bases, with 10 bases left between them. From germline, CDR1 is SGHDN and CDR2 FVKESK. The CDR3 loop reads CASSWGFSEAFF. In DNA form, the CDR3 reads TGTGCCAGCAGCTGGGGGTTCTCTGAAGCTTTCTTT.